These T cell receptor beta chains were read from a single sample in a study of CD8+CD57+ T cells in acquired aplastic anemia. TCRdb redid the calling of the reads with MiXCR, one entry per CDR3 protein. The sample holds a few hundred thousand distinct CDR3 sequences, roughly 45% seen once. Sequencing input: sorted CD4+, CD8+, or CD8+CD57+ T cells (not recorded which) from PBMCs. These receptors came from a human donor with aplastic anemia. The CDR3 runs from the conserved cysteine through the conserved F or W. The D gene is left open where the match is weak. Rows may omit the clone size; those that give it use once, few, many or a size class.

D: TRBD2; V: TRBV11-3; size: NA; J: TRBJ2-1; DNA: TGTGCCAGCAGCCGCGGGGGGGCAAATGAGCAGTTCTTC; CDR3: CASSRGGANEQFF
D: NA; V: TRBV7-8; size: many; J: TRBJ2-7; DNA: TGTGCCAGCACCCTTTTACCCCATACCTACGAGCAGTACTTC; CDR3: CASTLLPHTYEQYF
D: NA; V: TRBV4-3; size: NA; J: TRBJ1-6; DNA: TGCGCCAGCAGCTCCGGGACGAGTAATTCACCCCTCCGCTTT; CDR3: CASSSGTSNSPLRF
D: TRBD1; V: TRBV7-9; size: many; J: TRBJ1-4; DNA: TGTGCCAGCAGCTTAGCGGCAGGGGGGAATGAAAAACTGTTTTTT; CDR3: CASSLAAGGNEKLFF
D: NA; V: TRBV20-1; size: NA; J: TRBJ1-6; DNA: TGCAGTGCTGGGGCCATCAGACTAAGCTCCTATAATTCACCCCTCCGCTTT; CDR3: CSAGAIRLSSYNSPLRF
D: NA; V: TRBV10-3; size: many; J: TRBJ1-5; DNA: TGTGCCATCAGTGATTCAGTGATGCAGCCCCAGCATTTT; CDR3: CAISDSVMQPQHF
D: TRBD2; V: TRBV20-1; size: NA; J: TRBJ2-7; DNA: TGCAGTGCTACCTCTAGCGGGAGGGTGTACGAGCAGTACTTC; CDR3: CSATSSGRVYEQYF
D: NA; V: TRBV6-5; size: many; J: TRBJ1-1; DNA: TGTGCCAGCACCCGAGGCACTGAAGCTTTCTTT; CDR3: CASTRGTEAFF
D: NA; V: TRBV15; size: NA; J: TRBJ1-6; DNA: TGTGCCACCAGCAATCCCGGGAGATTCTCACCCCTCCACTTT; CDR3: CATSNPGRFSPLHF
D: TRBD2; V: TRBV5-8; size: many; J: TRBJ2-5; DNA: TGTGCCAGCAGCTTGGACAGCGGGGCCCAGTACTTC; CDR3: CASSLDSGAQYF
D: TRBD1; V: TRBV9; size: many; J: TRBJ2-2; DNA: TGTGCCAGCAGCGTAGGGACAGGGGAAACCGGGGAGCTGTTTTTT; CDR3: CASSVGTGETGELFF
D: NA; V: TRBV5-8; size: many; J: TRBJ1-5; DNA: TGTGCCAGCAGCTTCGACAGTTATCAGCCCCAGCATTTT; CDR3: CASSFDSYQPQHF
D: NA; V: TRBV12-3/TRBV12-4; size: NA; J: TRBJ2-4; DNA: TGTGCCAGCAGTGAAGAAGAGGGGGAGGCGGACATTCAGTACTTC; CDR3: CASSEEEGEADIQYF
D: NA; V: TRBV20-1; size: NA; J: TRBJ2-7; DNA: TGCAGTGCTAGAGTCCAGAATTCCTACGAGCAGTACTTC; CDR3: CSARVQNSYEQYF
D: TRBD2; V: TRBV12-3/TRBV12-4; size: many; J: TRBJ2-3; DNA: TGTGCCAGCAGTTCGCGCGGGGGGAGCACAGATACGCAGTATTTT; CDR3: CASSSRGGSTDTQYF
D: TRBD1; V: TRBV9; size: NA; J: TRBJ1-6; DNA: TGTGCCAGCAGCGCAACAGGGGGCTATAATTCACCCCTCCACTTC; CDR3: CASSATGGYNSPLHF
D: NA; V: TRBV10-3; size: few; J: TRBJ1-2; DNA: TGTGCCATCAGCGAGGGGCCGAAGGGCTATGGCTACACCTTC; CDR3: CAISEGPKGYGYTF
D: TRBD2; V: TRBV7-2; size: NA; J: TRBJ2-5; DNA: TGTGCCAGCAGCTGGGCGGGGGGGGAGGGAGAGACCCAGTACTTC; CDR3: CASSWAGGEGETQYF
D: NA; V: TRBV19; size: NA; J: TRBJ2-7; DNA: TGTGCCAGTAGAACTAGGTACGAGCAGTACTTC; CDR3: CASRTRYEQYF
D: NA; V: TRBV28; size: few; J: TRBJ1-2; DNA: TGTGCCAGCAGTTTCCCGTATGGCTACACCTTC; CDR3: CASSFPYGYTF
D: NA; V: TRBV7-8; size: NA; J: TRBJ2-7; DNA: TGTGCCAGCAGCTTAGGGTCGTCAGGTCCTATACACGAGCAGTACTTC; CDR3: CASSLGSSGPIHEQYF
D: NA; V: TRBV14; size: NA; J: TRBJ2-1; DNA: TGTGCCAGCAGGGCTACTAGTAGCTCCTACAATGAGCAGTTCTTC; CDR3: CASRATSSSYNEQFF
D: TRBD1; V: TRBV7-3; size: NA; J: TRBJ2-5; DNA: TGTGCCAGCAGCCCCCGGACAGGGTCACGAGAGACCCAGTACTTC; CDR3: CASSPRTGSRETQYF
D: TRBD1; V: TRBV12-3/TRBV12-4; size: many; J: TRBJ1-2; DNA: TGTGCCAGCAGAAACAGGGGTCTCAACTATGGCTACACCTTC; CDR3: CASRNRGLNYGYTF
D: NA; V: TRBV5-1; size: once; J: TRBJ2-2; DNA: TGCGCCAGCAGCTTGGAGCTCGTTGAGGAGCTGTTTTTT; CDR3: CASSLELVEELFF
D: TRBD1; V: TRBV10-1; size: NA; J: TRBJ1-1; DNA: TGCGCCAGCAGTGCTTCAGGGACAGGGGCCACTGAAGCTTTCTTT; CDR3: CASSASGTGATEAFF
D: TRBD2; V: TRBV15; size: NA; J: TRBJ2-7; DNA: TGTGCCACCAGGGCTAGCGGGATATACGAGCAGTACTTC; CDR3: CATRASGIYEQYF
D: TRBD2; V: TRBV2; size: NA; J: TRBJ2-7; DNA: TGTGCCAGCAGTGGAATCAGTAGCGGGAGCTCCTACGAGCAGTACTTC; CDR3: CASSGISSGSSYEQYF
D: NA; V: TRBV20-1; size: many; J: TRBJ1-6; DNA: TGCAGTGCTAGACCCGTGGACAAGGAGAGCTCCTATAATTCACCCCTCCACTTT; CDR3: CSARPVDKESSYNSPLHF
D: NA; V: TRBV10-3; size: NA; J: TRBJ2-7; DNA: TGTGCCATCAGTGATGCAGGGAGCTCCTACGAGCAGTACTTC; CDR3: CAISDAGSSYEQYF
D: TRBD2; V: TRBV6-1; size: once; J: TRBJ2-7; DNA: TGTGCCAGCAGCGGATCTAGCGGGGGGGAGCAGTACTTC; CDR3: CASSGSSGGEQYF
D: TRBD1; V: TRBV2; size: NA; J: TRBJ2-6; DNA: TGTGCCAGCAGCTCGGGCAGGGGGCGAACTGGGGCCAACGTCCTGACTTTC; CDR3: CASSSGRGRTGANVLTF
D: TRBD2; V: TRBV10-3; size: NA; J: TRBJ2-2; DNA: TGTGCCATCAGTGGAGATAGCGGGGGGCTGTTTTTT; CDR3: CAISGDSGGLFF
D: TRBD1; V: TRBV5-1; size: NA; J: TRBJ1-1; DNA: TGCGCCAGCAGCTCCGGGGACAGGGGTCCGACAGGCACTGAAGCTTTCTTT; CDR3: CASSSGDRGPTGTEAFF
D: NA; V: TRBV19; size: many; J: TRBJ2-6; DNA: TGTGCCAGCAGACCCTTCCGCTCTGGGGCCAACGTCCTGACTTTC; CDR3: CASRPFRSGANVLTF
D: TRBD2; V: TRBV15; size: few; J: TRBJ2-1; DNA: TGTGCCACCAGCAGAGATGGGGAGGGGACTAACAATGAGCAGTTCTTC; CDR3: CATSRDGEGTNNEQFF